One sample yielded the 19 T cell receptor beta chains listed below, sequenced in a study of patients and donors after allogeneic stem cell transplantation. In TCRdb, the RT-PCR reads were re-called with MiXCR into one record per CDR3 protein. The sample holds 100,000 to 120,000 distinct CDR3 sequences, 35% seen once. The sample comprised blood, either unsorted or a sorted T cell fraction (not recorded which). The source of these receptors is a human donor who was either an allogeneic HSCT recipient or a stem cell or donor lymphocyte infusion donor (not recorded which). It is not recorded whose cells these are; they may come from a transplant donor.

This CDR3 is CASRPTGSYEQYF. The CDR3 DNA sequence: TGTGCCAGCAGGCCTACAGGGAGCTACGAGCAGTACTTC. V is TRBV12-3 or TRBV12-4 and J is TRBJ2-7, with TRBD1 as a possible D gene (6 bases). This CDR3 is built from 13 residues. V dropped 6 bases and J dropped 3 bases, with 12 bases sitting between them.

This chain links TRBV15 with TRBJ1-2, with unresolved D. V dropped 0 bases and J dropped 3 bases, with 14 bases sitting between them. The CDR3 sequence is 16 residues long. Germline-derived CDR1 and CDR2 are LNHNV and YYDKDF (reference sequence). The CDR3 here is CATSRDHPSPDYGYTF. The CDR3 nucleotides read TGTGCCACCAGCAGAGATCACCCGTCTCCGGACTATGGCTACACCTTC.

This chain uses TRBV7-8 with TRBJ2-5, with D hard to call. Germline loops: CDR1 SGHVS, CDR2 FQNEAQ. V gave up 2 bases and J gave up 0 bases, with 13 bases separating them. CDR3 length: 16 amino acids. The CDR3 DNA follows: TGTGCCAGCAGCTTACTCCCCGGATCGTACCAAGAGACCCAGTACTTC. Translation gives CASSLLPGSYQETQYF. Based on the CDR3 plus reference TRBV7-8 and TRBJ2-5, the full variable domain is GAGVSQSPRYKVAKRGQDVALRCDPISGHVSLFWYQQALGQGPEFLTYFQNEAQLDKSGLPSDRFFAERPEGSVSTLKIQRTQQEDSAVYLCASSLLPGSYQETQYFGPGTRLLVL.

In its sample, this clonotype was seen many times. CDR3 in amino acids: CASSLRETQYF. The DNA for the CDR3 is TGTGCCAGCAGTTTACGAGAGACCCAGTACTTC. The V call is TRBV12-3 or TRBV12-4, the J call TRBJ2-5; D uncertain. The CDR3 sequence is 11 residues long. Trimming cost V 2 bases and J 4 bases, with 2 bases left between them.

The chain employs TRBV4-3 and TRBJ2-1; 9 bases match TRBD2. Germline assignment: CDR1 LGHNA and CDR2 YSLEER. The V gene end was trimmed by 5 bases and the J gene end by 5 bases; junction bases not matched to a gene: 4. There are 14 residues in the CDR3. CDR3 protein: CASSWIAGDNEQFF. CDR3 DNA sequence: TGCGCCAGCAGCTGGATAGCGGGAGACAATGAGCAGTTCTTC.

This clonotype was recorded a few times. The chain combines TRBV7-9 with TRBJ2-7; no clear D. The V end lost 3 bases, the J end lost 5 bases, and 11 bases lay between the germline ends. This CDR3 is built from 13 residues. Germline V CDR1 and CDR2: SEHNR, FQNEAQ (reference sequence). The CDR3 region has the DNA TGTGCCAGCAGCTTCGGAGCGCATGACGAGCAGTACTTC. The encoded protein is CASSFGAHDEQYF.

The V and J genes are TRBV29-1 and TRBJ1-1, with 7 bases identical to TRBD1. Losses at the gene ends were 4 bases for V and 0 bases for J; bases not matched to a gene: 5. CDR1 SQVTM and CDR2 ANQGSEA come from the germline V gene. The CDR3 extends over 14 amino acids. The DNA for the CDR3 is TGCAGCGTTGTTGAGACAGGGCTGAACACTGAAGCTTTCTTT. Protein sequence: CSVVETGLNTEAFF.

The J gene is TRBJ2-1, the V gene TRBV5-1; perhaps TRBD2 as D (5 bases). Germline values: CDR1 SGHRS, CDR2 YFSETQ. The CDR3 is made up of 14 amino acids. V dropped 1 base and J dropped 5 bases, with 10 bases sitting between them. In DNA form, the CDR3 reads TGCGCCAGCAGCTTGAGCGGAATAAACAATGAGCAGTTCTTC. This gives the protein CASSLSGINNEQFF.

The CDR3 sequence is CASSLDEGWNSPLHF. The CDR3 DNA reads as TGCGCCAGCAGCTTGGACGAGGGGTGGAATTCACCCCTCCACTTT. The V call is TRBV5-1, the J call TRBJ1-6; D is perhaps TRBD1 (5 bases). Germline V gives CDR1 SGHRS, CDR2 YFSETQ. The CDR3 is 15 residues long. The V gene lost 0 bases and the J gene lost 7 bases, with 11 bases spanning the gap. Together with reference TRBV5-1 and TRBJ1-6, the CDR3 gives the full variable domain: KAGVTQTPRYLIKTRGQQVTLSCSPISGHRSVSWYQQTPGQGLQFLFEYFSETQRNKGNFPGRFSGRQFSNSRSEMNVSTLELGDSALYLCASSLDEGWNSPLHFGNGTRLTVT.

The V call is TRBV28, the J call TRBJ2-7; 11 nucleotides line up with TRBD2. Germline CDR1 is MDHEN and CDR2 is SYDVKM. Germline trimming cut 5 bases from V and 4 bases from J; bases unmatched to any gene: 7. The CDR3 runs 15 residues. CDR3 loop: CASSILAGGRYEQYF. The CDR3 DNA is TGTGCCAGCAGTATCCTAGCGGGAGGCCGATACGAGCAGTACTTC.

V is TRBV4-2 and J is TRBJ2-5, with D maybe TRBD2 (5 bases). The CDR3 length is 14 residues. Germline CDR1 LGHNA, CDR2 YNFKEQ. The germline V and J ends were trimmed by 2 bases and 3 bases, with 10 bases remaining between them. This CDR3 reads CASSQLREEETQYF. The CDR3 DNA reads as TGTGCCAGCAGCCAACTTCGGGAAGAAGAGACCCAGTACTTC.

V and J are TRBV7-2 and TRBJ1-5; D not resolved. Deletions cut 5 bases from V and 8 bases from J, with 22 bases between. This CDR3 is built from 16 residues. Germline CDR1 and CDR2: SGHTA and FQGNSA. The chain's CDR3 is CASSPRIIWGVEPQHF. CDR3 sequence (DNA): TGTGCCAGCAGCCCTAGGATTATTTGGGGTGTGGAGCCCCAGCATTTT.

In this sample, this clonotype turned up once. The chain recombines TRBV11-2 with TRBJ2-3; 11 bases match TRBD2. The CDR3 contains 15 residues. Germline V CDR1 and CDR2: SGHAT, FQNNGV. The V gene end was trimmed by 6 bases and the J gene end by 1 base; junction bases not matched to a gene: 3. As DNA, the CDR3 is TGTGCCAGCAGACCGACTAGCGGGGGCACAGATACGCAGTATTTT. It yields the protein CASRPTSGGTDTQYF.

The rearrangement links TRBV12-3 or TRBV12-4 to TRBJ2-1; the match to TRBD2 covers 8 bases. V lost 6 bases to trimming and J lost 3 bases; unmatched junction nucleotides: 4. The CDR3 has 14 amino acids. This CDR3 reads CASRRGANYNEQFF. CDR3 nucleotide sequence: TGTGCCAGCAGGCGGGGGGCGAACTACAATGAGCAGTTCTTC.

The rearrangement links TRBV6-7 to TRBJ1-2; perhaps TRBD1 as D (6 bases). TRBV6-7 has ORF status, its function being uncertain. This CDR3 comprises 13 residues. Trimming took 4 bases from V and 8 from J, leaving 14 bases between them. For the CDR3, the DNA is TGTGCCAGCAGTTCCCGGGACAACCTAGGCTACACCTTC. It specifies CASSSRDNLGYTF.

This clonotype was seen more than once but under ten times. The V call is TRBV5-5, the J call TRBJ1-6, with D perhaps matching TRBD1 (6 bases). The V gene's germline CDR1 is SGHKS and CDR2 YYEKEE (reference sequence). Trimming left V 7 bases short and J 5 bases short, with 16 bases between. CDR3 length: 15 amino acids. CDR3 nucleotides: TGTGCCAGCCGGCCCGGGACAAAGAATAATTCACCCCTCCACTTT. This gives the protein CASRPGTKNNSPLHF.

V usage is TRBV24-1 and J usage is TRBJ1-2, with 9 bases lining up with TRBD1. The CDR3 is made up of 14 amino acids. The germline CDR1 and CDR2 sequences are KGHDR and SFDVKD. J was trimmed by 8 bases and V by 4 bases; bases with no gene match: 7. The DNA for the CDR3 is TGTGCCACCAGTGACCCGGACAGGGGTGGAGGCTACACCTTC. Translating it yields CATSDPDRGGGYTF.

CDR3 loop: CAVRRGGTNTEAFF. The CDR3 bases are TGTGCCGTACGGCGGGGAGGGACCAACACTGAAGCTTTCTTT. V and J are TRBV15 and TRBJ1-1; weak D call: TRBD1 (5 bases). Germline CDR1 LNHNV, CDR2 YYDKDF (reference sequence). CDR3 length: 14 residues. V lost 11 bases and J 2 bases, leaving 18 bases between the germline ends.

The rearrangement links TRBV7-2 to TRBJ2-5; D uncertain. The CDR3 totals 14 residues. Germline CDR1 and CDR2: SGHTA and FQGNSA. The V and J ends lost 5 bases and 4 bases respectively, with 14 bases between them. CDR3 loop: CASSPSFSGETQYF. The CDR3 bases are TGTGCCAGCAGCCCCAGTTTTTCGGGAGAGACCCAGTACTTC.